At least ten counts were recorded for the clone carrying this TCR beta chain. Its cognate antigen is unknown. The data were taken from a study of CD8+CD57+ T cells in acquired aplastic anemia. Whole-study context: Healthy donor sequencing depth: approximately 9.9 million CD4+, approximately 11 million CD8+ reads. Findings and caveats of the study: Approximately 30 was the count of CD8+ CDR3 sequences that patients shared with controls. A significant difference in CD8+ Simpson's diversity between patients and controls was not found.

The CDR3 totals 11 residues. Trimming pared 7 bases from V and 0 bases from J, leaving 3 bases between. The study profiled TCR beta VDJ and CDR3 using genomic DNA as template. In TCRdb, the reads were re-called with MiXCR into one record per CDR3 protein. The table records 180,000 or so distinct CDR3 sequences, approximately 49% of them present only once. Sequenced sample: sorted CD4+, CD8+, or CD8+CD57+ T cells (not recorded which) from PBMCs. The receptor comes from a human donor in good health. V is TRBV12-3 or TRBV12-4 and J is TRBJ1-1; D gene unclear. The CDR3 DNA follows: TGTGCCAGCACACTGAACACTGAAGCTTTCTTT. Translating gives CASTLNTEAFF.